This T cell receptor (beta chain) originates from a study of cytomegalovirus exposure and HLA in healthy donors. General study points: Presence/absence analyses treated sequencing depth as roughly uniform across donors. About 87% or about 30% of the time was how often most TCR beta V segments were productive, according to an earlier analysis. Later analysis identified 16,951 TCR beta sequences associated with HLA alleles, using a false discovery rate threshold of 0.05.

This CDR3 spans 11 amino acids. V gave up 7 bases and J gave up 5 bases, with 5 bases separating them. CDR1 MNHNY and CDR2 SVGAGI come from the germline V gene (reference sequence). A remark on this clone: Its antigen is undetermined.

Donors were ostensibly healthy at sampling, although undocumented immune exposures were probable. PCR employed 60 Vbeta and 13 Jbeta primers. Data came from immunoSEQ multiplex PCR; TCRdb stores just in-frame clones and leaves some out. The repertoire consists of approximately 170,000 clones, with roughly 80% occurring once and the leading ten covering 2% to 3%. The sample comprised PBMCs. The chain employs TRBV6-6 and TRBJ2-2; maybe TRBD1 (5 bases). The sequence was collected from a male donor in good health and CMV-seronegative. CDR3 sequence reads: CASKGTGELFF. The CDR3 DNA reads TGTGCCAGCAAGGGGACCGGGGAGCTGTTTTTT.